The source of this T cell receptor beta chain is a study of tumor-infiltrating lymphocytes in primary liver carcinoma. Turning to the study itself: Patients included men and women of 30 to 69 years.

Blood RNA originated from unsorted whole blood, with germline DNA additionally extracted. This CDR3 region has 17 residues. Per germline, CDR1 SGHNT and CDR2 YYREEE (reference sequence). A primer in the constant region served to generate TCR beta cDNA from about 480 ng of total RNA. Generation of the TCR beta libraries relied on three nested multiplex PCR rounds using slightly modified ARM-PCR. Researchers ran the first two PCR rounds for about 11 cycles each with TRBV1-TRBV30 forward primers and a C-beta reverse primer. TCRdb processed the multiplex PCR reads anew with MiXCR; each CDR3 protein has one entry. The sample has 300,000 to 400,000 distinct CDR3 sequences; over 55% are singletons. As for this clonotype: A junction boundary mismatches the germline segment, possibly from a read error.

This TCR was sampled from a middle-aged man with primary liver carcinoma and hepatitis B virus infection. V usage is TRBV5-4 and J usage is TRBJ2-6; 8 bases are shared with TRBD2. The material sequenced was peripheral blood. DNA for the CDR3: TGTGCCAACAGCTTGAACCAGCGGGAGTCCGGGGCCAACGTCCTGACTTTC. Residues: CANSLNQRESGANVLTF.